Presented here are 13 T cell receptor beta chains from one specimen sequenced in a study of OX40 agonist ivuxolimab in advanced cancers. Profiled with immunoSEQ multiplex PCR; TCRdb holds only in-frame clones, not every one. Of around 69,000 clones listed, roughly nine tenths are singletons. The starting material was CD4+ or CD8+ T cells sorted from blood, obtained in a trial of the OX40 agonist ivuxolimab. All receptors derive from an adult with an advanced solid tumor such as melanoma, head and neck, liver or kidney cancer.

The chain uses TRBV9 and TRBJ2-3; 7 nucleotides agree with TRBD1. This CDR3 spans 15 amino acids. The V gene's germline CDR1 is SGDLS and CDR2 YYNGEE. V shed 4 bases and J 2 bases; nucleotides not matched to a gene: 7. CDR3 in amino acids: CASSQGQPDTDTQYF. CDR3 DNA sequence: TGTGCCAGCAGCCAGGGACAGCCGGACACAGATACGCAGTATTTT.

This clone was picked up a small number of times. The V call is TRBV6-6, the J call TRBJ2-7, with TRBD2 identical over 8 bases. CDR1 is MNHNY, CDR2 SVGAGI, per germline (reference sequence). The CDR3 loop spans 15 amino acids. Losses at the gene ends were 5 bases for V and 7 bases for J; bases not matched to a gene: 13. As DNA, the CDR3 is TGTGCCAGCAGTGGCCCGGGACTAGGAACGGAGGAGCAGTACTTC. As protein: CASSGPGLGTEEQYF.

The chain links TRBV18 to TRBJ2-1; 10 nucleotides match TRBD1. Losses at the gene ends were 6 bases for V and 7 bases for J; bases not matched to a gene: 9. Germline CDR1 is KGHSH and CDR2 is LQKENI. The CDR3 length is 15 residues. DNA of the CDR3: TGTGCCAGCTCCCCCGGGACAGGGGTCCGGAATGAGCAGTTCTTC. It is translated as CASSPGTGVRNEQFF.

The chain combines TRBV4-3 with TRBJ2-7; TRBD2 matches 10 bases. Germline CDR1 and CDR2: LGHNA and YSLEER. The CDR3 length is 16 residues. J was trimmed by 4 bases and V by 0 bases; bases with no gene match: 6. CDR3 in amino acids: CASSQDTTSGSYEQYF. CDR3 nucleotide sequence: TGCGCCAGCAGCCAAGACACGACTAGCGGGTCTTACGAGCAGTACTTC.

This chain links TRBV30 with TRBJ2-6; 10 positions match TRBD1. The CDR3 consists of 13 residues. The ends lost 4 bases at V and 9 bases at J; junction bases unmatched: 3. Germline CDR1 is GTSNPN and CDR2 is SVGIG (reference sequence). This CDR3 is CAWKTGGDNVLTF. CDR3 coding DNA: TGTGCCTGGAAGACAGGGGGCGACAACGTCCTGACTTTC.

This clone was counted a few times. The chain recombines TRBV7-3 with TRBJ1-2; maybe TRBD1 (6 bases). The CDR3 is 13 amino acids. Germline-derived CDR1 and CDR2 are SGHTA and FQGTGA. Trimming took off 2 bases at V and 8 bases at J, with 12 bases between the two ends. The CDR3 DNA sequence: TGTGCCAGCAGCTTACGCCCAGGGGAGGGCTACACCTTC. Its translation is CASSLRPGEGYTF.

The chain combines TRBV28 with TRBJ2-5; 10 bases map to TRBD2. V lost 11 bases to trimming and J lost 2 bases; unmatched junction nucleotides: 5. CDR1 and CDR2 from the germline V gene are MDHEN and SYDVKM. CDR3 length: 13 residues. CDR3 amino acids: CARTSGLQETQYF. The CDR3 DNA sequence: TGTGCCCGGACTAGCGGTTTACAAGAGACCCAGTACTTC.

This clone has more than one count but fewer than ten. The V and J genes are TRBV11-2 and TRBJ2-2; the D is unclear. Germline V gives CDR1 SGHAT, CDR2 FQNNGV. The length of the CDR3 is 13 residues. Trimming took 0 bases from V and 2 from J, leaving 1 base between them. In nucleotides, the CDR3 is TGTGCCAGCAGCTTAGACAACACCGGGGAGCTGTTTTTT. Translation gives CASSLDNTGELFF.

The chain has TRBV11-1 and TRBJ2-1; D perhaps matches TRBD2 (6 bases). The V end was cut by 8 bases, the J end by 6 bases, with 17 bases between. The V gene's germline CDR1 is SGHAT and CDR2 FQDESV (reference sequence). CDR3 length: 14 residues. CDR3 region: CASSVSGEVNEQFF. CDR3 coding DNA: TGTGCCAGCTCGGTGTCGGGAGAGGTCAATGAGCAGTTCTTC.

The chain links TRBV19 to TRBJ2-7, with TRBD2 matching 13 bases. The CDR3 has 16 residues. The V gene end was trimmed by 2 bases and the J gene end by 2 bases; junction bases not matched to a gene: 3. Germline values: CDR1 LNHDA, CDR2 SQIVND (reference sequence). The DNA for the CDR3 is TGTGCCAGTAGTATAACCGGGACTAGCGGGACCTACGAGCAGTACTTC. Protein sequence: CASSITGTSGTYEQYF.

The CDR3 loop reads CASSKRAWSTDTQYF. In nucleotides, the CDR3 is TGTGCCAGTAGTAAGCGGGCATGGAGTACAGATACGCAGTATTTT. This rearrangement joins TRBV19 to TRBJ2-3; D perhaps matches TRBD2 (6 bases). Between the trimmed V and J ends, which lost 4 bases and 3 bases, there was a span of 14 bases. Germline V gene sequence: CDR1 LNHDA, CDR2 SQIVND (reference sequence). The CDR3 is made up of 15 amino acids.

Only a few counts were recorded for this clone. This sequence joins TRBV7-9 and TRBJ1-4, with a possible D match to TRBD1 (5 bases). The CDR3 covers 12 residues. The V end was cut by 8 bases, the J end by 7 bases, with 11 bases between. From germline, CDR1 is SEHNR and CDR2 FQNEAQ (reference sequence). The CDR3 region is CASSRDSEKLFF. The CDR3 DNA follows: TGTGCCAGCTCCAGGGATAGTGAAAAACTGTTTTTT.

This rearrangement joins TRBV4-1 to TRBJ2-1; TRBD2 matches 10 bases. CDR1 MGHRA and CDR2 YSYEKL come from the germline V gene. The CDR3 consists of 20 residues. Trimming took 0 bases from V and 0 from J; bases not matched to a gene: 11. DNA of the CDR3: TGCGCCAGCAGCCAAGATCCTAGCGGGAGAGGGGTCGGCTCCTACAATGAGCAGTTCTTC. Its protein is CASSQDPSGRGVGSYNEQFF.